Listed here are 9 T cell receptor beta chains from one sample, sequenced in a study of Ad26.COV2.S vaccination and SARS-CoV-2 variants. Sequencing used immunoSEQ multiplex PCR; TCRdb keeps in-frame clones, though not all of them. The sample includes roughly 100,000 clones, roughly 75% of them seen just once. The specimen was peripheral blood, collected after recovery from COVID-19. These receptors originate from a human donor who had recovered from COVID-19.

This sequence joins TRBV12-2 and TRBJ2-2; TRBD2 was called by the table and not checked on the DNA. TRBV12-2 has pseudogene status. This CDR3 has 20 residues. CDR3 coding DNA: TGTGCAAGTCGCTTAGCGTTAAAACTAGCGGGGATTCGCGACACCGGGGAGCTGTTTTTT. Translated, it gives CASRLALKLAGIRDTGELFF.

The chain combines TRBV5-1 with TRBJ2-3; 10 bases match TRBD2. Germline-derived CDR1 and CDR2 are SGHRS and YFSETQ. The V and J ends lost 3 bases and 5 bases, in that order; junction bases with no gene match: 3. The CDR3 sequence is 14 residues long. CDR3 DNA sequence: TGCGCCAGCAGCTATAGACTAGCGGGAGATACGCAGTATTTT. As protein: CASSYRLAGDTQYF.

A few counts support this clone. The chain joins TRBV12-3 or TRBV12-4 to TRBJ2-5, with D unclear. The CDR3 is 11 residues long. With 6 bases removed from V and 7 bases from J, the gap between germline ends came to 9 bases. The CDR3 coding sequence is TGTGCCAGCAGGAGGTCGAGGACCCAGTACTTC. It yields the protein CASRRSRTQYF.

The gene calls are TRBV7-9 and TRBJ1-2; no reliable D call. V lost 5 bases and J lost 7, with 17 bases in between. The CDR3 sequence is 14 residues long. Germline V gene data show CDR1 as SEHNR and CDR2 as FQNEAQ (reference sequence). For the CDR3, the DNA is TGTGCCAGCAGCCCCTCCCGAGGAAGGTCTGGCTACACCTTC. This gives the protein CASSPSRGRSGYTF.

This clone has a handful of counts. The genes are TRBV19 and TRBJ2-5, with D perhaps matching TRBD1 (5 bases). The CDR3 is 12 amino acids. Germline loops: CDR1 LNHDA, CDR2 SQIVND (reference sequence). Trimming shortened V by 3 bases and J by 5 bases, and 7 bases separated the two germline ends. Here the CDR3 reads CASSIQGETQYF. CDR3 nucleotides: TGTGCCAGTAGTATCCAGGGCGAGACCCAGTACTTC.

The rearrangement links TRBV18 to TRBJ1-1; 7 bases map to TRBD1. Germline V gives CDR1 KGHSH, CDR2 LQKENI. The CDR3 has 16 amino acids. Losses at the gene ends were 2 bases for V and 0 bases for J; bases not matched to a gene: 6. The CDR3 here is CASSPGTDFMNTEAFF. The CDR3 nucleotides read TGTGCCAGCTCACCAGGGACAGACTTTATGAACACTGAAGCTTTCTTT.

The sample holds one count of this clone. The chain is built from TRBV29-1 and TRBJ2-7; 8 nucleotides match TRBD2. Germline assignment: CDR1 SQVTM and CDR2 ANQGSEA. This CDR3 comprises 12 residues. With V trimmed by 5 bases and J by 4 bases, 4 bases remained unmatched. This CDR3 reads CSVSSGGYEQYF. In nucleotides, the CDR3 is TGCAGCGTTTCCAGCGGGGGTTACGAGCAGTACTTC.

The rearrangement links TRBV6-5 to TRBJ1-1; D might be TRBD1 (6 bases). This CDR3 spans 12 amino acids. Germline CDR1 MNHEY, CDR2 SVGAGI. V lost 2 bases and J lost 6, with 7 bases in between. The chain's CDR3 is CASSYGQSEAFF. The CDR3 nucleotides read TGTGCCAGCAGTTACGGACAGTCTGAAGCTTTCTTT.

The chain links TRBV5-6 to TRBJ1-2, with TRBD1 as a possible D gene (5 bases). The V end lost 0 bases, the J end lost 1 base, and 13 bases lay between the germline ends. Per germline, CDR1 SGHDT and CDR2 YYEEEE. The CDR3 length is 16 residues. The CDR3 reads CASSLDRYEGNYGYTF. The CDR3 region has the DNA TGTGCCAGCAGCTTGGACAGGTACGAAGGTAACTATGGCTACACCTTC. Filled out from reference TRBV5-6 and TRBJ1-2, the complete variable domain reads DAGVTQSPTHLIKTRGQQVTLRCSPKSGHDTVSWYQQALGQGPQFIFQYYEEEERQRGNFPDRFSGHQFPNYSSELNVNALLLGDSALYLCASSLDRYEGNYGYTFGSGTRLTVV.